This TCR beta chain emerged from a study of cytomegalovirus exposure and HLA in healthy donors (dated by TCRdb to about 2017). As for the study more broadly: In an earlier analysis of several hundred of the donors, 276 Gb of sequence data and 90 million to 120 million unique TCR beta sequences from about 179 million T cells were reported. An early release covering roughly 600 HLA-typed donors comprised about 300 gigabases of sequencing data and 85 million to 100 million unique TCR sequences. Of the roughly 400 genotyped donors, more than 75% were placed in the genetic ancestry cluster associated with self-reported Caucasian donors. The study aimed to test whether signatures of past pathogen exposure could be identified by cataloging public T cell receptors. The study used immunosequencing to profile the T cell repertoires of around 600 subjects and linked those repertoires to cytomegalovirus serostatus. In addition to the first cohort of 650 to 800 subjects, a separate validation cohort of approximately 130 different subjects was used. The study combined high-throughput TCR immunosequencing, statistical association of individual TCRs with disease status, and machine learning to predict cytomegalovirus infection status. In a later analysis, previously published TCR beta repertoires from hundreds of donors were re-analyzed and high-resolution HLA genotyping was added so that TCR occurrence patterns could be studied. The later analysis used no new phenotypic data to find candidate immune exposures, relying instead on TCR beta sequences and their occurrence across donors. An earlier analysis of approximately 500 of the donors applied high-throughput TCR beta sequencing to assess whether each TCR beta V gene segment acted as functional or pseudogenic. Alongside the repertoire data, information on donor age, sex, ethnicity and CMV serostatus was compiled. A later genetic analysis used genome-wide SNP genotypes for about 60% of the 666 donors, treating that subset as a discovery cohort. Every discovery cohort repertoire had been produced on one sequencing platform. HLA typing covered class I and class II loci at four-digit resolution. Typing coverage differed by locus: A, B, C, DRB1 and DQB1 were typed in about 620-630 donors, DQA1 in about 500, DPA1 in some 600, and DPB1 in just under 490. Because of strong linkage in the cohort, five DR-DQ haplotypes were treated as single units for association and clustering. On average, roughly 250,000 unique TCR beta nucleotide sequences were sequenced per donor among some 420 genotyped donors of the cohort, with approximately 18% of those sequences being non-productive.

The investigation overall reported the following: The study listed 150 to 200 TCR beta chains as associated with cytomegalovirus. A later analysis found that most CMV-associated TCR beta chains appeared HLA-restricted, with HLA associations seemingly driven largely by CMV exposure. A later genetic analysis reported fewer N-insertions in productive TCRs among donors in an Asian-associated ancestry cluster than the roughly 700-donor mean. Most TCR sequences were observed very rarely across donors, whereas some public TCRs were present in many individuals. Specific HLA alleles were associated with over 15,000 TCR beta sequences at a false discovery rate of 0.05 in a later analysis. Some IMGT-functional V segments, including TRBV6-2 and TRBV6-3, could not be distinguished by the 87-base-pair reads and were therefore excluded. The authors suggested that the approach could potentially be extended to other disease states and immunological phenotypes. Assigning TCR associations to individual alleles was difficult when HLA alleles, especially DR and DQ, strongly co-occurred. The classifier was reported to diagnose cytomegalovirus status with high specificity and sensitivity in both the original cohort and the validation cohort. A later genetic analysis associated a missense DCLRE1C variant with V-gene and J-gene trimming of TCR beta chains, and an independent cohort replicated the association. Because counts were too low, seventeen rarely observed V segments, including chromosome 9 orphons, were excluded from the earlier analysis of 587 of the donors. Compared with equally common non-associated chains, HLA-associated TCR beta chains in a later analysis were more clonally expanded and had lower generation probabilities. HLA typing was unavailable for some donors at each locus, so association tests used only the typed subset. A further reported finding was that TCR beta sequences accurately predicted the HLA-A and HLA-B alleles for most subjects in the first cohort. In this cohort, only TCR beta chains were sequenced, and detectable features were limited by the absence of alpha or paired-chain data. According to a later analysis, parvovirus B19, influenza, CMV and Epstein-Barr virus appeared linked to several top co-occurrence clusters. Broadly in line with IMGT annotations, most TCR beta V segments showed up in productive rearrangements about 90% or about 30% of the time in an earlier analysis of 587 of the donors. For the cohort, immune exposure information was limited to CMV serostatus. The presence/absence analyses assumed that sequencing depth was roughly uniform across donors, and that assumption may not be true. Linkage disequilibrium might explain the correlated functional status among segregating V segments, but an unknown experimental factor could not be ruled out. In vitro tests confirmed that a few of the cytomegalovirus-associated TCR beta chains recognize cytomegalovirus antigens. A cluster of highly shared sequence variants was judged likely to be a technical artifact of the sequencing pipeline. According to a later analysis, TCR association rates differed among HLA loci, with DRB1 alleles showing the most associated TCRs and HLA-C alleles showing the fewest.

The CDR3, from cysteine to phenylalanine, totals 15 residues. Only CDR3 DNA is held: 45 bases, read in frame from base 1. For CDR1 and CDR2, the germline V gene lists MNHNS and SASEGT. The V and J ends are trimmed by 6 bases and 0 bases, leaving 9 bases between them. Of note for this clone: No antigen is known for it. The sample holds no much larger clone one base away, and base qualities are not on file.

The cohort comprised around 690 healthy bone marrow donors. Cohort members were all nominally healthy when sampled, although unrecorded immune exposures were likely present. The donor was CMV seropositive and belonged to the group of about 290 seropositive cohort members. A peripheral blood sample was collected from each donor, and TCR beta sequencing was performed on peripheral blood mononuclear cells. Genomic DNA extraction from the blood cell samples was performed with the Qiagen DNeasy Blood Extraction Kit. Preparation of the library involved the immunoSEQ multiplex PCR assay. For the multiplex PCR, a mixture combining 60 forward primers for TCR Vbeta segments and 13 reverse primers for TCR Jbeta segments was used. A multiplex PCR assay on genomic DNA amplified the CDR3 region of rearranged TCR beta genes. Amplified TCR beta libraries were sequenced as 87-base-pair reads on the Illumina HiSeq System. The published analysis was carried out like this. A later analysis counted some 74 million unique TCR beta chains across the 640 or so repertoires, and some 12 million of these chains were shared by at least two donors. Raw reads were error-corrected and collapsed into unique sequences with a nearest-neighbor algorithm that merged closely related sequences to remove PCR and sequencing errors. V, D and J gene segments were assigned by aligning CDR3 sequences to IMGT reference sequences. For a sequence to be retained, a match of at least six nucleotides was required to both a V gene segment and a J gene segment. Rearrangements were called productive when the CDR3 lacked stop codons and stayed in frame with V and J; all others were non-productive. Following IMGT convention, CDR3 was defined as the stretch from the second conserved V-encoded cysteine to the conserved J-encoded phenylalanine. The earlier analysis of about 500 of the donors excluded sequences that lacked an unambiguous match to a single V gene segment. An earlier analysis of 450 to 650 of the donors called V segments functional above 56.7% productive rearrangements and segregating when the between-donor standard deviation exceeded 5%. A statistical classification framework was developed to diagnose cytomegalovirus status using the catalog of TCR beta chain sequences. In a later analysis, TCR nucleotide sequences were compared against IMGT/GENE-DB human TR gene sequences so that V and J genes could be assigned. The TCRdist pipeline was used in a later analysis to assign CDR3 sequences and most-parsimonious VDJ recombination scenarios. A later analysis defined each TCR beta chain by its CDR3 amino acid sequence plus V-gene family, and excluded reads lacking a unique V-gene family. To address suspected cross-contamination and a sequencing artifact, a later analysis removed roughly 580 highly shared, low-generation-probability nucleotide sequences. In a later analysis, a clonal expansion index was calculated for each public chain from normalized within-repertoire ranks of inferred template counts. In a later analysis, generation probabilities were computed with a VDJ recombination model fitted to out-of-frame rearrangements, and the resulting probabilities were checked against IGoR. In a later analysis, hypergeometric tests were used to score TCR-TCR, TCR-HLA and TCR-CMV co-occurrence, with a repertoire-size bias correction applied to TCR pairs. In a later analysis, false discovery rates were estimated by permuting HLA or CMV assignments 20 times. In a later analysis, co-occurring TCRs were grouped using DBSCAN, with TCRdist sequence similarity added in when clustering inside HLA-allele-positive subsets. Co-occurrence clustering excluded repertoires with fewer than 30,000 or more than 120,000 public chains, plus five with anomalous nucleotide sharing. TCRdb retrieved this table from immuneACCESS and kept in-frame rearrangements only. Not all clones are present; in checked studies, unresolved V genes account for under half, and no reason is known for the remainder. Clone size and the V and J calls come from that table; the DNA yielded D and trimming. Recorded for this sample are around 72,000 clones; 65% to 80% of them occurred a single time. About a fifth of the sample is held by the ten biggest clonotypes.

Here the chain combines TRBV6-1 and TRBJ1-6; TRBD1 is a possible D gene, resting on 6 matching bases. The TCR was taken from a man aged 40-49 years in good health and CMV-seropositive. Specimen: PBMCs. The nucleotide sequence reads as follows: TGTGCCAGCAGAACAGGGAGCTCCTATAATTCACCCCTCCACTTT. This gives the protein CASRTGSSYNSPLHF.